This record looks at one T cell receptor beta chain sequence and its context. The antigen is not known. Looked up from germline, CDR1 is SGHDT and CDR2 is YYEEEE. CDR3 length: 14 amino acids. Trimming stripped 4 bases from V and 3 bases from J, with 14 bases between. The sample belongs to a study of cytomegalovirus exposure and HLA in healthy donors. Study-wide background: Among several hundred genotyped donors, about 85% fell in the Caucasian-associated ancestry cluster.

General observations from the study: Upon later analysis, HLA-associated TCR beta chains proved more clonally expanded than other, equally common chains. Later genetic work tied a missense DCLRE1C variant to beta-chain V and J trimming. The authors listed around 150 TCR beta chains as cytomegalovirus-associated.

Researchers ran the PCR with 60 Vbeta and 13 Jbeta primers. The assay was immunoSEQ multiplex PCR, and TCRdb's table has in-frame clones only and misses some. The sample has tens of thousands of clones. The rearrangement joins TRBV5-6 to TRBJ2-7; maybe TRBD1 (5 bases). Sample: PBMCs. This receptor was taken from a man aged 40-49 years in good health and CMV-seronegative. This chain's CDR3 is CASSLPTALYEQYF. CDR3 DNA sequence: TGTGCCAGCAGCCTCCCGACAGCTCTCTACGAGCAGTACTTC. Full variable domain (outside the CDR3, taken from reference TRBV5-6 and TRBJ2-7): DAGVTQSPTHLIKTRGQQVTLRCSPKSGHDTVSWYQQALGQGPQFIFQYYEEEERQRGNFPDRFSGHQFPNYSSELNVNALLLGDSALYLCASSLPTALYEQYFGPGTRLTVT.